Listed below are T cell receptor beta chains from one sample, sequenced in a study of Ad26.COV2.S vaccination and SARS-CoV-2 variants. Some clones are missing from TCRdb's copy, which holds only in-frame ones; the method was immunoSEQ multiplex PCR. Of a few hundred thousand clones listed, roughly 90% are singletons. Here the sequenced sample was peripheral blood, taken in a trial of Ad26.COV2.S vaccine versus placebo. These receptor sequences come from a person between 18 and 65 years old who received the Ad26.COV2.S COVID-19 vaccine or a placebo. CDR3s include the opening cysteine and the closing phenylalanine or tryptophan. D genes are given only for firm matches. Size is omitted from some rows. Given values are once, few, many or a class for expanded clones.

>NA|TRBV4-1|TRBD2|TRBJ2-1
CASSQLAGGVNEQFF
TGCGCCAGCAGCCAACTAGCGGGGGGCGTTAATGAGCAGTTCTTC
>NA|TRBV5-5|NA|TRBJ2-5
CASSNWGRGQETQYF
TGTGCCAGCAGCAATTGGGGCAGGGGCCAAGAGACCCAGTACTTC
>NA|TRBV21-1|NA|TRBJ1-4
CASSPAEKLFF
TGTGCCAGCTCCCCGGCTGAAAAACTGTTTTTT
>NA|TRBV7-8|NA|TRBJ1-5
CASSPGAFNQPQHF
TGTGCCAGCAGCCCGGGAGCGTTTAATCAGCCCCAGCATTTT
>NA|TRBV4-3|TRBD2|TRBJ2-1
CASSQGIAGGLYNEQFF
TGCGCCAGCAGCCAAGGAATAGCGGGGGGGCTATACAATGAGCAGTTCTTC
>NA|TRBV7-3|NA|TRBJ2-3
CASSQGPLTDTQYF
TGTGCCAGCAGCCAAGGACCCCTAACAGATACGCAGTATTTT
>NA|TRBV7-9|TRBD1|TRBJ1-5
CASSATKTGPREPQHF
TGTGCCAGCAGCGCAACTAAGACAGGGCCAAGGGAGCCCCAGCATTTT
>NA|TRBV7-2|NA|TRBJ2-1
CASSLLPHSYNEQFF
TGTGCCAGCAGCTTACTTCCGCACTCGTACAATGAGCAGTTCTTC
>NA|TRBV5-1|NA|TRBJ2-5
CASSLTPDRQETQYF
TGCGCCAGCAGCTTGACCCCCGACAGGCAAGAGACCCAGTACTTC
>NA|TRBV29-1|NA|TRBJ2-7
CSVGLGPYEQYF
TGCAGCGTTGGATTAGGGCCCTACGAGCAGTACTTC
>NA|TRBV7-3|TRBD2|TRBJ2-3
CASSVEGPSGGNTQYF
TGTGCCAGCAGCGTAGAGGGGCCTAGCGGGGGAAATACGCAGTATTTT
>NA|TRBV4-1|TRBD1|TRBJ1-1
CASRGRQGSRRGDTEAFF
TGCGCCAGCAGGGGAAGACAGGGGTCACGGAGAGGGGACACTGAAGCTTTCTTT
>NA|TRBV19|TRBD1|TRBJ2-1
CASSVGQGYEQFF
TGTGCCAGTAGTGTCGGACAGGGATATGAGCAGTTCTTC
>NA|TRBV4-1|TRBD2|TRBJ2-7
CASSQAFTSSGGSYEQYF
TGCGCCAGCAGCCAAGCCTTCACTTCTAGCGGGGGCTCCTACGAGCAGTACTTC
>NA|TRBV9|TRBD2|TRBJ2-3
CASSVAAGGPGDTQYF
TGTGCCAGCAGCGTAGCGGCGGGGGGGCCGGGAGATACGCAGTATTTT
>NA|TRBV6-4|NA|TRBJ2-2
CASSDSSGGTGELFF
TGTGCCAGCAGTGACTCGAGTGGGGGCACCGGGGAGCTGTTTTTT
>NA|TRBV3-1/TRBV3-2|NA|TRBJ2-7
CASSPGRSALYF
TGTGCCAGCAGTCCCGGGCGTTCGGCATTGTACTTC
>NA|TRBV4-3|NA|TRBJ1-4
CASSQGLGEKLFF
TGCGCCAGCAGCCAAGGATTAGGTGAAAAACTGTTTTTT
>NA|TRBV6-2/TRBV6-3|NA|TRBJ2-7
CASSRITYEQYF
TGTGCCAGCAGCCGCATTACCTACGAGCAGTACTTC
>few|TRBV4-3|NA|TRBJ1-3
CASSLRQSGNTIYF
TGCGCCAGCAGCCTCAGACAGTCTGGAAACACCATATATTTT
>NA|TRBV24-1|NA|TRBJ1-1
CATSDLALSEAFF
TGTGCCACCAGTGATTTGGCCCTATCTGAAGCTTTCTTT
>NA|TRBV7-9|TRBD2|TRBJ2-1
CASSHSGGTLSSYNEQFF
TGTGCCAGCAGCCATAGCGGGGGGACCTTGAGCTCCTACAATGAGCAGTTCTTC
>NA|TRBV5-1|TRBD2|TRBJ2-7
CASSPGLARSSYEQYF
TGCGCCAGCAGCCCCGGACTAGCGAGGAGCTCCTACGAGCAGTACTTC
>NA|TRBV19|TRBD1|TRBJ1-1
CASSIITETGGVAFF
TGTGCCAGTAGTATTATAACCGAGACAGGGGGAGTAGCTTTCTTT
>NA|TRBV25-1|NA|TRBJ2-3
CASSEKGSSTDTQYF
TGTGCCAGCAGTGAAAAGGGGTCTAGCACAGATACGCAGTATTTT
>NA|TRBV5-1|TRBD1|TRBJ2-7
CASSLEGSGTGYEQYF
TGCGCCAGCAGCTTGGAGGGCTCCGGGACAGGCTACGAGCAGTACTTC
>NA|TRBV6-5|NA|TRBJ1-1
CASRRGSNTEAFF
TGTGCCAGCAGGAGGGGCAGCAACACTGAAGCTTTCTTT
>NA|TRBV4-3|TRBD2|TRBJ2-1
CASSLSAGGPTVVTNEQFF
TGCGCCAGCAGCCTGTCAGCGGGGGGGCCAACTGTAGTTACCAATGAGCAGTTCTTC
>NA|TRBV29-1|TRBD2|TRBJ2-5
CSVEIGGGPSTQYF
TGCAGCGTTGAAATAGGCGGGGGGCCCTCTACCCAGTACTTC
>NA|TRBV6-2/TRBV6-3|NA|TRBJ2-1
CASNPLDSRSSYNEQFF
TGTGCCAGCAACCCCCTCGACAGCAGGAGCTCCTACAATGAGCAGTTCTTC
>NA|TRBV19|TRBD1|TRBJ1-1
CASRLLDRGHTEAFF
TGTGCCAGTAGGCTGCTGGACAGGGGGCACACTGAAGCTTTCTTT
>few|TRBV5-5|NA|TRBJ2-1
CASSLDASYNEQFF
TGTGCCAGCAGCTTGGACGCCTCCTACAATGAGCAGTTCTTC
>NA|TRBV4-1|NA|TRBJ1-4
CASSQWRNEKLFF
TGCGCCAGCAGCCAGTGGAGAAATGAAAAACTGTTTTTT
>NA|TRBV30|TRBD1|TRBJ1-6
CAGDRGNSPLHF
TGTGCCGGGGACAGGGGAAACTCACCCCTCCACTTT
>NA|TRBV28|NA|TRBJ1-1
CASSETYSPREAFF
TGTGCCAGCAGCGAAACCTACAGTCCCCGGGAAGCTTTCTTT
>NA|TRBV19|NA|TRBJ2-6
CASSIERSGANVLTF
TGTGCCAGTAGTATAGAGAGATCTGGGGCCAACGTCCTGACTTTC
>NA|TRBV5-1|TRBD1|TRBJ1-2
CASSLTGGSGYTF
TGCGCCAGCAGCTTGACAGGGGGCTCAGGCTACACCTTC
>NA|TRBV11-3|NA|TRBJ2-7
CASSLRFGDEQYF
TGTGCCAGCAGCTTACGTTTCGGGGACGAGCAGTACTTC
>NA|TRBV28|NA|TRBJ1-6
CASSVESSPLHF
TGTGCCAGCAGTGTGGAATCCTCACCCCTCCACTTT
>NA|TRBV4-1|NA|TRBJ2-7
CASSQEPLKRDEQYF
TGCGCCAGCAGCCAAGAACCATTGAAGAGGGACGAGCAGTACTTC
>few|TRBV7-9|NA|TRBJ2-2
CASSSTENTGELFF
TGTGCCAGCAGCTCGACAGAGAACACCGGGGAGCTGTTTTTT
>NA|TRBV6-5|NA|TRBJ2-7
CASSQGPTHYEQYF
TGTGCCAGCAGCCAGGGCCCGACCCACTACGAGCAGTACTTC
>NA|TRBV4-1|NA|TRBJ1-1
CASSQAPTGSGMNTEAFF
TGCGCCAGCAGCCAAGCCCCAACAGGGTCGGGGATGAACACTGAAGCTTTCTTT
>NA|TRBV27|NA|TRBJ1-3
CASSLSGYSGNTIYF
TGTGCCAGCAGTTTATCAGGTTACTCTGGAAACACCATATATTTT